This T cell receptor (beta chain) comes out of a study of T-cell memory formation after mild COVID-19. Study at large: Clusters were largely donor specific.

TCRdb re-called the 5' RACE reads through MiXCR, storing one row per CDR3 protein. This table holds over 350,000 distinct CDR3 sequences, 24% found once. Germline lookup yields CDR1 SGHNT and CDR2 YYREEE (reference sequence). V dropped 3 bases and J dropped 8 bases, with 12 bases sitting between them. This CDR3 comprises 14 residues. The chain combines TRBV5-4 with TRBJ1-6, with D tentatively TRBD1 (5 bases). Sequencing was carried out using PBMCs or a T cell subset sorted from them (not recorded which). The TCR was taken from an adult woman who had mild COVID-19 (a few samples of this study predate the infection). Cell type and time point are not known. The CDR3 is CASSSGRADSPLHF. The CDR3, as DNA: TGTGCCAGCAGCTCTGGCAGGGCGGATTCACCCCTCCACTTT.